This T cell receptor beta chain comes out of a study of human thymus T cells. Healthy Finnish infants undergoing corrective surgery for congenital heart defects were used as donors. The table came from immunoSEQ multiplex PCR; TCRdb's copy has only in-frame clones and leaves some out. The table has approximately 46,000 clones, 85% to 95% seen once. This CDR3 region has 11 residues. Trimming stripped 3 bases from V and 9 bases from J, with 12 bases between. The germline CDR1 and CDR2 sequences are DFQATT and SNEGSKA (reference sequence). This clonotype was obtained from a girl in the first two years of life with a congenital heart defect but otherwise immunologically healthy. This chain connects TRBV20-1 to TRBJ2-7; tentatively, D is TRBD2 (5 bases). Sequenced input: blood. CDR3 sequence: CSAREASGQYF. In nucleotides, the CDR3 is TGCAGTGCTAGGGAGGCCAGTGGGCAGTACTTC.